What follows is one TCR beta chain and its context. This specimen belongs to a study of blood T cell repertoires in COVID-19. Turning to the study itself: From the United States, Italy and Spain came samples of acute and convalescent COVID-19.

Original processing notes: Reference gene primers were amplified, and this amplification served to estimate nucleated cell counts. Here immunoSEQ multiplex PCR was the method, and the copy in TCRdb shows in-frame clones only, minus some. The V and J calls and clone size were taken over from that table, and D and trimming were inferred from the DNA. The table shows approximately 440,000 clones, with less than 95% occurring only once. Germline V gene lookup returns CDR1 SGHTA and CDR2 FQGTGA. Trimming took off 8 bases at V and 5 bases at J, with 15 bases between the two ends. The CDR3 covers 13 residues.

The sequenced sample consisted of PBMCs or T cells enriched from blood (not recorded which). This chain joins TRBV7-3 and TRBJ1-1; the D is unclear. The origin of this receptor is a man between 18 and 29 years old who had recovered from COVID-19. DNA for the CDR3: TGTGCCAGCTCGACGAACACGGGTACTGAAGCTTTCTTT. Protein sequence: CASSTNTGTEAFF.